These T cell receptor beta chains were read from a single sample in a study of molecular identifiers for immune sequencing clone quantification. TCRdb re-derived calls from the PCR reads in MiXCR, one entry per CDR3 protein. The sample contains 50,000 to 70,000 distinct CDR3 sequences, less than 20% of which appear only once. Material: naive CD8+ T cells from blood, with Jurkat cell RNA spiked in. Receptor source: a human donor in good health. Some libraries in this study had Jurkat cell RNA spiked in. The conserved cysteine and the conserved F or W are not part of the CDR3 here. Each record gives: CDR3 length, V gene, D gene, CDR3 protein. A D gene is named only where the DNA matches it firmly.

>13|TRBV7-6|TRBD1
ASSLTRDSPYEQY
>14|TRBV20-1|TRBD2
SASSVLAGGTDTQY
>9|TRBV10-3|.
AISEGGTQY
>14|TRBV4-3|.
ASSQDRGARGETQY
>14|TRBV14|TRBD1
ASSHLYRDRASGYT
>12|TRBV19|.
ASSIAPSDNEQF
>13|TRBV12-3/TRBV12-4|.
ASSASLNWADTQY
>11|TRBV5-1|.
ASSLPGVDEQY
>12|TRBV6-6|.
ASSYSMPGYEQY
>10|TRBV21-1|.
ASYSRENIQY
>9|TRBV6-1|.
ASRTAGEQY
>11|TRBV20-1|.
SARKAGDTEAF
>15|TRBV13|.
ASSYGGGEATNEKLF
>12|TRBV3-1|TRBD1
ASSPGTGVAEAF
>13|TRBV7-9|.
ASSKTGATNYGYT
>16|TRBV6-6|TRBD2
ASSQGSLAGGPYNEQF
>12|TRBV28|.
ASSFSESSYEQY
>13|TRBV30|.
AWNKGVASNQPQH
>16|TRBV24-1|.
ATSDPEAGDVNTGELF
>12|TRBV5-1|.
ASSLAQIENIQY
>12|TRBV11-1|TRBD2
ASSSWTSSYEQY
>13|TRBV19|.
ASSIWTVRGYEQY
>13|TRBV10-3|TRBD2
ATRRGTSGPYEQY
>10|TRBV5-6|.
ASSFWGNWAF
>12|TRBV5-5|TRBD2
ASSLNGLADTQY
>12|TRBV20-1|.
SAIQLADYNEQF
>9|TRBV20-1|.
SARFPLAQY